The T cell receptor beta chain described here comes from a study of cytomegalovirus exposure and HLA in healthy donors. V lost 3 bases to trimming and J lost 1 base, with 6 bases between them. CDR3 length: 13 amino acids. CDR1 and CDR2 from the germline V gene are SEHNR and FQNEAQ (reference sequence). The study ran its PCR with 60 Vbeta and 13 Jbeta primers. Clones were sequenced by immunoSEQ multiplex PCR, and TCRdb holds only the in-frame ones, with some missing. The table records 130,000 or so clones, roughly three fifths of them present only once. On this clone itself: The sample has other DNA sequences that encode this CDR3 too.

This receptor was identified in a middle-aged woman in good health and CMV-seropositive. Material for sequencing was PBMCs. The chain joins TRBV7-9 to TRBJ1-2; D perhaps matches TRBD1 (5 bases). The CDR3 protein is CASSLQGNYGYTF. DNA of the CDR3: TGTGCCAGCAGCTTGCAGGGTAACTATGGCTACACCTTC.